This T cell receptor (beta chain) originates from a study of T cells in Graves' hyperthyroidism and ophthalmopathy (dated by TCRdb to about 2019). Turning to the overall study: TCR V-J signatures able to tell the groups apart were searched for in a discovery cohort of approximately 95 patients, of whom more than 40 had Graves' ophthalmopathy and roughly 58 had stable Graves' hyperthyroidism. Prospective prediction of ophthalmopathy was tested in an independent validation cohort consisting of 18 to 20 hyperthyroidism patients and some 15 patients who later progressed to ophthalmopathy. The 100 or so discovery patients were randomly split 7:3 into training and test sets. The study also compared thyroid tissue and blood T-cell repertoires from a handful of Graves' hyperthyroidism patients. Once sampling was done, hyperthyroidism patients were given methimazole at a starting dose of 30 mg daily, whereas ophthalmopathy patients were given high-dose intravenous methylprednisolone. The paper reports TCR Vbeta CDR3 sequencing of some 140 peripheral blood samples: over 40 ophthalmopathy, about 75 hyperthyroidism and roughly 17 progressor patients. The paper's findings and limits, for the study overall: Most expanded thyroid clonotypes (frequency above 0.001) were also detected in blood, a finding suggesting that blood repertoires may reflect thyroid immune responses. Sample size was not statistically predetermined, and investigators were not blinded to group allocation. In validation, progression to ophthalmopathy was predicted by the model with 70% to 71% sensitivity and just over 72% specificity, a median of approximately 7.1 months before onset. A 13 V-J signature model separated ophthalmopathy from stable hyperthyroidism, with approximately 87% sensitivity and 81% to 82% specificity in cross-validation and 80%/75% in testing.

The TCR beta CDR3 regions were amplified from RNA transcripts. A first-round RT-PCR of the TCR CDR3 used the HTBI primer set with the Qiagen OneStep RT-PCR kit. A second multiplex PCR round built the libraries, followed by size selection and purification. Sequencing of the libraries was done on an Illumina HiSeq2000 using paired-end 100 bp reads. The authors processed their data as follows. SOAPnuke was used to process the raw data, removing reads that contained adapters or uncalled bases, had a mean Phred below 15, or lacked an exact match to the constant primer or identifier. High-quality paired reads were merged with COPE v1.2.5, and unique nucleotide sequences were defined as clonotypes. MiTCR v1.1 was used to align the clonotypes against IMGT TRBV, TRBD and TRBJ reference segments. The analysis included only V-J combinations with a frequency above 0.0001, which together covered more than 99% of the repertoires. A TCS score was defined as the ratio of F50 (clonal expansion) to E x V (chaos), with BLOSUM62-based TCRdist applied between CDR3 peptides within each V-J. Welch's t-statistics and random forest reduced fewer than 550 V-J features to roughly 13, which were used in a naive Bayes classifier (R e1071). Thyroid-blood repertoire similarity was quantified with the Morisita-Horn index. TCRdb's own reprocessing of the public reads used fastp at Q25 and MiXCR and kept productive beta chains. When rows share a CDR3 protein, they turn into one entry using the most common DNA and genes. These V and J calls rely on TCRdb rather than the paper's analysis. The sample table shows 500,000 to 600,000 distinct CDR3 sequences, and 35% to 50% are seen once. The ten biggest clones cover roughly 45% of the sample.

Patients with uncontrolled infections, other autoimmune diseases, pregnancy or lactation were excluded. Diagnoses were established on the basis of clinical symptoms, serum thyroxine and TRAb, thyroid ultrasound, and orbital computed tomography. Trizol reagent was used to extract total RNA, and RNA quality was then checked on an Agilent 2100 Bioanalyzer. CDR1 and CDR2 (MDHEN, SYDVKM) derive from the germline V gene. V loses 2 bases, J loses 0 bases, and the germline ends lie 14 bases apart. Measured from the cysteine to the phenylalanine, the CDR3 is 17 residues long. Only CDR3 DNA remains: 51 bases, in frame from the first base. In this sample, this clonotype turned up a few times. Its antigen remains undetermined. Qualities for individual bases were not recorded, and no much larger clone is one base off.

This TCR came from an adult woman with Graves' disease, either hyperthyroidism or ophthalmopathy (not recorded which). Recombination joined TRBV28 with TRBJ1-5, with the D gene uncertain. Sequencing was performed on peripheral blood or thyroid tissue (not recorded which). The sequence in DNA is TGTGCCAGCAGTTTACCGGGGATACGGGATAGCAATCAGCCCCAGCATTTT. This sequence encodes CASSLPGIRDSNQPQHF.